This T cell receptor beta chain was identified in a study of T cells in Graves' hyperthyroidism and ophthalmopathy. This clonotype has just a few counts. The CDR3 contains 14 residues. V lost 6 bases and J lost 0, with 12 bases in between. CDR1 is DFQATT, CDR2 SNEGSKA, per germline (reference sequence). RNA transcripts yielded amplified TCR beta CDR3 regions. In the first-round RT-PCR of the TCR CDR3, the HTBI primer set was used. TCRdb re-called the multiplex PCR reads through MiXCR, storing one row per CDR3 protein. The sample shows about 580,000 distinct CDR3 sequences, about 15% of them seen only once.

The sample taken for sequencing was blood. This TCR came from a woman aged 25-40 years with Graves' hyperthyroidism that later progressed to Graves' ophthalmopathy. The rearrangement links TRBV20-1 to TRBJ1-3; D is possibly TRBD1 (5 bases). The CDR3 nucleotides are TGCAGTGCCGGGGACCGAAGCTCTGGAAACACCATATATTTT. Residues: CSAGDRSSGNTIYF.